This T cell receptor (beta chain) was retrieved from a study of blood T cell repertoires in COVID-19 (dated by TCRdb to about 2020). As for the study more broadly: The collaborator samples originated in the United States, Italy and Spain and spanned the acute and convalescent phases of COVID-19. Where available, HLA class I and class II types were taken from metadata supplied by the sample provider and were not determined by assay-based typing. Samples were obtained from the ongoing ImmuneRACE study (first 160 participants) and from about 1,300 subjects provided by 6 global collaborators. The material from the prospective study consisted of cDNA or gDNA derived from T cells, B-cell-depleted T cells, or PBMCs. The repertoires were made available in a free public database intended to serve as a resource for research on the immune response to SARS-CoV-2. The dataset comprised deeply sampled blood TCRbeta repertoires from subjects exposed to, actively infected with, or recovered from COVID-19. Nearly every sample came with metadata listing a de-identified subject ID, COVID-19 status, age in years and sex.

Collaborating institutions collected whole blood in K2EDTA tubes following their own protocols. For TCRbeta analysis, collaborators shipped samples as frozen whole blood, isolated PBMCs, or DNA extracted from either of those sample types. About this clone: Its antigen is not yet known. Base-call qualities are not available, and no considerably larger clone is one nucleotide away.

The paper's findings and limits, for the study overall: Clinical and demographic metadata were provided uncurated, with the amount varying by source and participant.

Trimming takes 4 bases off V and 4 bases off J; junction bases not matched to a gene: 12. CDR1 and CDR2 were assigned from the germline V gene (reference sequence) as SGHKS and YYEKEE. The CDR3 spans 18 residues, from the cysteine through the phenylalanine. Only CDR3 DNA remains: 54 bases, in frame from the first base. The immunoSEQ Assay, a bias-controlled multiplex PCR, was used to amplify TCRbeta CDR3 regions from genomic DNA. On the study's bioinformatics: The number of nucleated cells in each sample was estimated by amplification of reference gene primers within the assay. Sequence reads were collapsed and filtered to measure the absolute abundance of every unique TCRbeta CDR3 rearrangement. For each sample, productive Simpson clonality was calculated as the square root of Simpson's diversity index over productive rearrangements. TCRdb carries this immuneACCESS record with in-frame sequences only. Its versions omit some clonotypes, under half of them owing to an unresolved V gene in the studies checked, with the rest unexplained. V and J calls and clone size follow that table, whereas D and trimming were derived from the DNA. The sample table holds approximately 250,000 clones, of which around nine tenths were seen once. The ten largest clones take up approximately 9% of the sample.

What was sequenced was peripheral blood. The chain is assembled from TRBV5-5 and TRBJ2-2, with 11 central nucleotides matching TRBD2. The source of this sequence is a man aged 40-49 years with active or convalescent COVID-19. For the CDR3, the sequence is CASSLRVLAGGLTGELFF. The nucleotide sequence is TGTGCCAGCAGCCTCCGCGTCCTAGCGGGAGGACTCACCGGGGAGCTGTTTTTT.